The sequence of this TCR beta chain was determined in a study of cytomegalovirus exposure and HLA in healthy donors (dated by TCRdb to the late 2010s). Concerning the study at large: The roughly 670 repertoires of the first cohort and the 95 to 150 validation repertoires were produced on the same platform, according to a later analysis. The study aimed to test whether signatures of past pathogen exposure could be identified by cataloging public T cell receptors. In addition to the first cohort of 666 subjects, a separate validation cohort of 100 to 150 different subjects was used. To predict cytomegalovirus infection status, the study combined high-throughput TCR immunosequencing, statistical association of individual TCRs with disease status, and machine learning. Overall results and qualifications from the work: A few of the identified cytomegalovirus-associated TCR beta chains were confirmed in vitro to be specific for cytomegalovirus antigens. In the study, 150 to 200 TCR beta chains were listed as associated with cytomegalovirus. Across donors, most TCR sequences were observed very rarely, whereas some public TCRs were present in many individuals. It was suggested by the authors that the approach could potentially be generalized to other disease states and immunological phenotypes. Cytomegalovirus status was reported to be diagnosed by the classifier with high specificity and sensitivity in both the original and validation cohorts. The validation cohort had no HLA typing available for a later analysis, so co-occurrence within that cohort was assessed over all 130 or so repertoires. Subsequent analysis determined that TCRs grouped into clusters in the first cohort also showed a tendency toward co-occurrence across the roughly 130 validation repertoires, and approximately 94% of cluster scores exceeded 0.

The library was prepared using the immunoSEQ multiplex PCR assay. The original pipeline was this. A statistical classification framework was built for diagnosing cytomegalovirus status from the catalog of TCR beta chain sequences. Sourced from immuneACCESS, this table was stored by TCRdb with only in-frame sequences that have V and J called. A share of the clones is absent; for the studies checked, an unresolved V gene accounts for under half, and the remainder has no known explanation. V, J and clone size are taken as reported in that table, and D and trimming were inferred from the DNA itself. The sample records about 200,000 clones, roughly 84% of which are singletons. The top ten hold approximately 2% of the sample. V is pared back by 6 bases and J by 6 bases, with 20 bases lying between the germline termini. The germline V gene (reference sequence) specifies MNHEY as CDR1 and SMNVEV as CDR2. The CDR3 runs 15 amino acids, cysteine and phenylalanine included. Just the 45-base CDR3 DNA is kept, in frame starting at base 1.

Notes on this clone: There is no known antigen for this receptor. No qualities accompany the bases; no much larger clone lies one base away.

The donors belonged to the validation cohort of around 130 subjects, which was separate from the roughly 670-subject first cohort. The sequence was obtained from a woman younger than 30 in good health and CMV-seropositive. Recombination connected TRBV27 to TRBJ1-2, with the D gene not confidently named. Sequenced: PBMCs. The nucleotide sequence reads TGTGCCAGCAGGAAACCCCAGGCCGGCCCCAATGGCTACACCTTC. Translated, it gives CASRKPQAGPNGYTF.